What follows is one T cell receptor (beta chain) and its context. Source study methods: Amplification of reference gene primers was used by the study to estimate nucleated cell counts. Using immunoSEQ multiplex PCR, the repertoire was profiled, and TCRdb retains in-frame clones only, with some absent. V and J calls plus clone size are reproduced from that table; the DNA served to infer D and trimming. Found here are 250,000 or so clones, around 86% of them singletons; the top ten hold approximately 10%. This record belongs to a study of blood T cell repertoires in COVID-19. In the study overall: Spain, Italy and the United States supplied samples that represented acute and convalescent COVID-19. PBMCs, B-cell-depleted T cells, or T cells provided the cDNA or gDNA that made up the material.

This CDR3 has 15 residues. With 1 base removed from V and 4 bases from J, the gap between germline ends came to 13 bases. Germline values: CDR1 MGHRA, CDR2 YSYEKL. Sequencing input: peripheral blood. This chain connects TRBV4-1 to TRBJ1-1, with D possibly being TRBD1 (6 bases). The source is a man aged 40-49 years with active or convalescent COVID-19. CDR3 sequence: CASSQGGRLSTEAFF. CDR3 coding DNA: TGCGCCAGCAGCCAAGGGGGGCGACTGAGCACTGAAGCTTTCTTT.